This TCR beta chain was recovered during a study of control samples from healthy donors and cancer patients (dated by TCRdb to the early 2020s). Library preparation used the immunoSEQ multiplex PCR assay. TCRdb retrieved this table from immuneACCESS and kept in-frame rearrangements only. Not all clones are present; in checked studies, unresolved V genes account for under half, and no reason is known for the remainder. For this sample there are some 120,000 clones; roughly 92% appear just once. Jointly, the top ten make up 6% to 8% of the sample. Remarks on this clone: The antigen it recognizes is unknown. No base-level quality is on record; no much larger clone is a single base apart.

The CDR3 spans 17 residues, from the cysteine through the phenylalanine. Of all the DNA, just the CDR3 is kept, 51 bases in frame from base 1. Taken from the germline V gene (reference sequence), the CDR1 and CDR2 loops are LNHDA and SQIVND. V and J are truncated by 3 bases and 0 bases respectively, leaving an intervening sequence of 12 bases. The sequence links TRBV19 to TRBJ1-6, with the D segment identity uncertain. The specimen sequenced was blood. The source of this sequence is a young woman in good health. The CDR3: CASSIDWRSSYNSPLHF. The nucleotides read TGTGCCAGTAGTATTGATTGGAGGAGCTCCTATAATTCACCCCTCCACTTT.